These 12 T cell receptor beta chains share one sample of origin, sequenced in a study of T cells in narcolepsy. Data came from immunoSEQ multiplex PCR; TCRdb stores just in-frame clones and leaves some out. Of around 17,000 clones in the sample, about two thirds were seen once. Sequencing used CD45RA- memory CD8+ T cells from PBMCs. The receptors come from a human donor with narcolepsy.

This rearrangement joins TRBV7-6 to TRBJ1-2, with no clear D. Germline V CDR1 and CDR2: SGHVS, FNYEAQ. There are 14 residues in the CDR3. V lost 6 bases to trimming and J lost 6 bases, with 17 bases between them. DNA for the CDR3: TGTGCCAGCAGTATCCTTTCGGGAGGGAATGGCTACACCTTC. Protein sequence: CASSILSGGNGYTF.

The gene calls are TRBV28 and TRBJ2-5, with TRBD1 identical over 7 bases. The end of the DNA fits TRBJ2-7 better, so the J call may be wrong. The CDR3 consists of 14 residues. Germline V lookup: CDR1 MDHEN, CDR2 SYDVKM. Here the CDR3 DNA reads TGTGCCAGCACCACAAACAGGGGTCGGGACGAGCAGTACTTC. This sequence encodes CASTTNRGRDEQYF.

The chain joins TRBV7-6 to TRBJ2-3; D may correspond to TRBD1 or TRBD2 (6 bases each). Trimming left V 1 base short and J 2 bases short, with 19 bases between. Germline values: CDR1 SGHVS, CDR2 FNYEAQ. The CDR3 consists of 18 residues. CDR3 amino acids: CASSLVPSGAGATDTQYF. In DNA, the CDR3 is TGTGCCAGCAGCTTAGTCCCTTCGGGAGCAGGGGCCACAGATACGCAGTATTTT. The complete variable domain, with remaining parts taken from reference TRBV7-6 and TRBJ2-3, reads GAGVSQSPRYKVTKRGQDVALRCDPISGHVSLYWYRQALGQGPEFLTYFNYEAQQDKSGLPNDRFSAERPEGSISTLTIQRTEQRDSAMYRCASSLVPSGAGATDTQYFGPGTRLTVL.

A note on this clone: Within the sample, other DNA sequences also encode this same CDR3. In nucleotides, the CDR3 is TGTGCCAGCAGCCCAACAGGACACGAGCAGTTCTTC. It encodes CASSPTGHEQFF. The chain uses TRBV7-9 and TRBJ2-1; possibly TRBD1 for D (5 bases). Per the germline V gene, CDR1 is SEHNR and CDR2 is FQNEAQ (reference sequence). The CDR3 loop spans 12 amino acids. V shed 5 bases and J shed 10 bases, with 12 bases lying between them.

This rearrangement joins TRBV5-6 to TRBJ2-5, with 9 bases lining up with TRBD2. V trimming: 2 bases; J trimming: 3 bases; junction bases outside the gene matches: 8. CDR3 length: 16 amino acids. Germline CDR1 and CDR2: SGHDT and YYEEEE. For the CDR3, the DNA is TGTGCCAGCAGCTTTAGTCCGGGACTAGCAGAAGAGACCCAGTACTTC. This gives the protein CASSFSPGLAEETQYF.

This clone was counted between two and nine times. The chain joins TRBV7-9 to TRBJ2-1, with D possibly matching TRBD2 (5 bases). The CDR3 length is 14 residues. Looked up from germline, CDR1 is SEHNR and CDR2 is FQNEAQ (reference sequence). Trimming cost V 1 base and J 6 bases, with 10 bases left between them. This CDR3 reads CASSLGSGTNEQFF. Here the CDR3 DNA reads TGTGCCAGCAGCTTAGGGAGCGGTACCAATGAGCAGTTCTTC.

Notes on this clone: The missing conserved phenylalanine or tryptophan at the end of this CDR3 makes a read error likely. This chain joins TRBV23-1 and TRBJ2-7; D is possibly TRBD1 (5 bases). TRBV23-1 belongs to the ORF category, with a function that is uncertain. V lost 8 bases and J lost 0, with 20 bases in between. The CDR3 is made up of 16 amino acids. The DNA for the CDR3 is TGCGCCAGCGTAAAAAAGGGGTTTTCTATCTCCTACGAGCAGTACTCC. This gives the protein CASVKKGFSISYEQYS.

This clone was observed a single time. The V call is TRBV6-5, the J call TRBJ2-7, with TRBD1 as a possible D gene (5 bases). The CDR3 extends over 14 amino acids. Germline V gives CDR1 MNHEY, CDR2 SVGAGI. V lost 2 bases, J lost 4 bases, and 12 bases lay in between. This CDR3 reads CASSYGQGRYEQYF. The DNA for the CDR3 is TGTGCCAGCAGTTACGGGCAGGGAAGGTACGAGCAGTACTTC.

The chain couples TRBV10-3 to TRBJ2-7, with 7 bases identical to TRBD2. CDR1 is ENHRY and CDR2 is SYGVKD in the germline V gene. J gave up 0 bases and V 2 bases, and 7 bases lay outside the gene matches. The CDR3 covers 16 residues. CDR3 sequence: CAISEGLAANSYEQYF. DNA for the CDR3: TGTGCCATCAGTGAGGGGCTAGCGGCTAACTCCTACGAGCAGTACTTC.

V and J are TRBV29-1 and TRBJ2-7; 9 bases map to TRBD1. The CDR3 has 15 amino acids. Per the germline V gene, CDR1 is SQVTM and CDR2 is ANQGSEA. V lost 0 bases, J lost 1 base, and 4 bases stayed unmatched. The CDR3 DNA reads TGCAGCGTTGAAGAAATGACAGGGGGATCCTACGAGCAGTACTTC. Amino acid sequence: CSVEEMTGGSYEQYF.

This chain connects TRBV27 to TRBJ2-5; D is perhaps TRBD1 (6 bases). The CDR3 has 15 residues. V lost 3 bases to trimming and J lost 1 base, with 12 bases between them. Looked up from germline, CDR1 is MNHEY and CDR2 is SMNVEV (reference sequence). CDR3 sequence reads: CASSFVRDTQETQYF. The CDR3 nucleotides read TGTGCCAGCAGTTTCGTCCGGGACACCCAAGAGACCCAGTACTTC.

This clone came up a few times. The chain uses TRBV29-1 and TRBJ1-1, with unresolved D. The CDR3 length is 13 residues. Germline V gives CDR1 SQVTM, CDR2 ANQGSEA. The ends were cut back, 3 bases at V and 2 bases at J, with 10 bases in the middle. For the CDR3, the DNA is TGCAGCGTTGATAGCAGACTAAACACTGAAGCTTTCTTT. Amino acids: CSVDSRLNTEAFF.